Listed below are T cell receptor beta chains from one sample, sequenced in a study of blood T cells in healthy people across ages. TCRdb reanalysed the 5' RACE reads using MiXCR and keeps one entry per CDR3 protein. The sample lists about 1.6 million distinct CDR3 sequences; roughly a third were seen once. The sequenced sample was blood. Source of these receptors: a woman in her 30s in good health. Both conserved end residues are part of each CDR3. The D gene is left open where the match is weak. Clone sizes are given selectively: once, few, many, or a class where the clone is expanded.

cdr3_nt cdr3_aa clone_size v_call d_call j_call
TGCAGCGTTGGGGGGGAAAGGGGTGAAGCTTTCTTT CSVGGERGEAFF once TRBV29-1 . TRBJ1-1
TGTGCCAGCAGCTTAGGTCCCGCAGATACGCAGTATTTT CASSLGPADTQYF . TRBV7-8 . TRBJ2-3
TGCAGTGCTAGAGTTAGCGGGGGTCCAGGGGAGACCCAGTACTTC CSARVSGGPGETQYF . TRBV20-1 TRBD2 TRBJ2-5
TGTGCCAGCAGTTCAGGCAGGGGGAATTCACCCCTCCACTTT CASSSGRGNSPLHF few TRBV12-3/TRBV12-4 TRBD1 TRBJ1-6
TGTCCCAGCAGCCGAGGACAGGGGGCGTTCGACGAGCAGTACTTC CPSSRGQGAFDEQYF . TRBV13 TRBD1 TRBJ2-7
TGCAGCGTTGATCTCCGGGAGGGTCATGATACGCAGTATTTT CSVDLREGHDTQYF . TRBV29-1 TRBD2 TRBJ2-3
TGTGCCAGCAGCTTAGAATGGGCAGGGGCGCGGTTCTCTGGGGCCAACGTCCTGACTTTC CASSLEWAGARFSGANVLTF . TRBV7-8 . TRBJ2-6
TGCAGTGCTTCCTTGGGGACAGTTAGCAATCAGCCCCAGCATTTT CSASLGTVSNQPQHF . TRBV20-1 TRBD1 TRBJ1-5
TGTGCCAGCAGTCTAAACCGGCTAGCGGGAGGCAGTGAGCAGTTCTTC CASSLNRLAGGSEQFF . TRBV6-6 TRBD2 TRBJ2-1
TGTGCCAGCAGTGAGCTAGTCGGCTCCTACAATGAGCAGTTCTTC CASSELVGSYNEQFF . TRBV6-1 . TRBJ2-1
TGTGCCAGCAGCTTATATAGTGGGACAGGGGGACCCTATGGCTACACCTTC CASSLYSGTGGPYGYTF . TRBV7-3 TRBD1 TRBJ1-2
TGCGCCAGCAGCCAAGATCGGGGAATGAACACTGAAGCTTTCTTT CASSQDRGMNTEAFF few TRBV4-1 . TRBJ1-1
TGTGCCTGGAGTGGGGGGGCACAACAGCCCCAGCATTTT CAWSGGAQQPQHF . TRBV30 . TRBJ1-5
TGCGCCAGCAGCTTGAATGGTCCGGGACAGGGGAGCTCTGGGGCCAACGTCCTGACTTTC CASSLNGPGQGSSGANVLTF . TRBV5-1 TRBD1 TRBJ2-6
TGTGCCAGCAGTTTGACTGATTTCTACAATGAGCAGTTCTTC CASSLTDFYNEQFF few TRBV12-3/TRBV12-4 . TRBJ2-1
TGTGCCGCAAGAGGGACTAGCGACACCGGGGAGCTGTTTTTT CAARGTSDTGELFF . TRBV10-3 TRBD2 TRBJ2-2
TGCGCCAGCAGCTATTCACCCCGGGGGAATCAGCCCCAGCATTTT CASSYSPRGNQPQHF few TRBV4-1 . TRBJ1-5
TGTGCCAGCAGCTCGTTCAGGACCTCGGAGCAGTACTTC CASSSFRTSEQYF . TRBV7-6 . TRBJ2-7
TGTGCCAGCAGTTCAATACCGGGTCCGGCGTATGGCTACACCTTC CASSSIPGPAYGYTF . TRBV27 . TRBJ1-2
TGCGCCAGCAGTGAGGACAGGCGGGCAAATGGTGGTCAGCCCCAGCATTTT CASSEDRRANGGQPQHF . TRBV10-2 . TRBJ1-5
TGCAGTGCCGCGCGGGGGGCCGCGGAGCAGTACTTC CSAARGAAEQYF once TRBV20-1 TRBD2 TRBJ2-7
TGTGCCAGCAGTTTACGAGGGCACACTGAAGCTTTCTTT CASSLRGHTEAFF few TRBV27 . TRBJ1-1
TGTGCCAGCAGCTTCGGCGGCAGGGGTGCGACTGAAGCTTTCTTT CASSFGGRGATEAFF . TRBV7-3 . TRBJ1-1
TGCGCCAGCAGACTTGGACATTCTCACGAGCAGTACTTC CASRLGHSHEQYF . TRBV5-1 . TRBJ2-7
TGTGCCAGCAGTAGAGGGCATGGGAGTGAGCAGTTCTTC CASSRGHGSEQFF . TRBV11-1 . TRBJ2-1
TGTGCCAGCAGCCCGATTCAACTACTAGCGGGAGGAAACTACGAGCAGTACTTC CASSPIQLLAGGNYEQYF few TRBV28 TRBD2 TRBJ2-7
TGTGCCAGCAGCTTAAGGGGACTAGATGGCGGGGAGCTGTTTTTT CASSLRGLDGGELFF . TRBV7-3 TRBD2 TRBJ2-2
TGTGCCAGCAGTTTCGCGACTAGTGAGGTTGAGCAGTTCTTC CASSFATSEVEQFF few TRBV6-5 . TRBJ2-1
TGTGCCAGCAGGGGAAGACTAGCGGAGGGCACAGATACGCAGTATTTT CASRGRLAEGTDTQYF few TRBV11-2 TRBD2 TRBJ2-3
TGTGCCAGCAGTTTATTACTAACTACATCACCCCTCGGCTACACCTTC CASSLLLTTSPLGYTF few TRBV12-3/TRBV12-4 . TRBJ1-2
TGTGCCAGCAGCAAGACAGAGGCCTACGAGCAGTACTTC CASSKTEAYEQYF few TRBV27 . TRBJ2-7
TGCGCCAGCAGGGAACTTGGCGGGAGAAATGGGGAGCAGTTCTTC CASRELGGRNGEQFF few TRBV5-1 TRBD2 TRBJ2-1
TGCAGTGTCCCGAGGAGGGAAGACACTGAAGCTTTCTTT CSVPRREDTEAFF . TRBV20-1 . TRBJ1-1
TGTGCCAGCAGTGAAAGTTTAAGCGGGCCTTACAATGAGCAGTTCTTC CASSESLSGPYNEQFF few TRBV6-1 . TRBJ2-1
TGTGCCAGCAGCGTCAGCGGCGGGGGGGCGGGAGAGACCCAGTACTTC CASSVSGGGAGETQYF . TRBV9 TRBD2 TRBJ2-5
TGTGCCGGACCCACACAGGGGACCCTCTATGGCTACACCTTC CAGPTQGTLYGYTF few TRBV30 TRBD1 TRBJ1-2
TGCGCCAGCAGCCTTCGGACAGGGGGTAATGAAAAACTGTTTTTT CASSLRTGGNEKLFF many TRBV5-1 TRBD1 TRBJ1-4
TGTGCCAGCAGCTCGCGACTAGCGGGGTTCACAGATACGCAGTATTTT CASSSRLAGFTDTQYF few TRBV7-9 TRBD2 TRBJ2-3
TGTGCCAGCAGTTTAATAGGGCCTAGCGGGGGGTGGCTCTACGAGCAGTACTTC CASSLIGPSGGWLYEQYF few TRBV12-3/TRBV12-4 TRBD2 TRBJ2-7
TGTGCCAGCAGTTTTGGGCACTATCAGCCCCAGCATTTT CASSFGHYQPQHF few TRBV12-3/TRBV12-4 . TRBJ1-5
TGTGCCAGCAGTTTAAGGGGGGGGACTAGCGGCATCTACGAGCAGTACTTC CASSLRGGTSGIYEQYF few TRBV27 TRBD2 TRBJ2-7
TGTGCCAGCAGCTCAACATCAGACAATGAGCAGTTCTTC CASSSTSDNEQFF . TRBV7-9 . TRBJ2-1
TGTGCCAGCAGCCCCCCAGGACTAGGAGCAGATACGCAGTATTTT CASSPPGLGADTQYF . TRBV21-1 . TRBJ2-3
TGCGGTGCTGGGAATACGGGACACAATCAGCCCCAGCATTTT CGAGNTGHNQPQHF . TRBV20-1 . TRBJ1-5
TGTGCCAGCAGCTTATTATTGGCGAGTGGCGATCCTTTCGGCTACACCTTC CASSLLLASGDPFGYTF . TRBV7-8 . TRBJ1-2